One sample yielded the 28 T cell receptor beta chains listed below, sequenced in a study of T cells after yellow fever vaccination (dated by TCRdb to between 2019 and 2020). The treatment or condition label, as the study defines it: live attenuated yellow fever vaccine strain. The library was produced with 5' RACE. Sequencing was performed on an Illumina HiSeq 2500. TCRdb cleaned the public reads at Q25 with fastp, built clones with MiXCR and kept in-frame beta chains. Entries that share a CDR3 protein sequence are merged under the most common genes and DNA. In all, the sample holds about 63,000 distinct CDR3 sequences, and roughly 7.3% of those were seen once. About 40% of the sample comes from the top ten. The specimen comprised CD8+ T cells sorted from PBMCs, sampled 15 days after the yellow fever booster vaccination. These receptors all stem from a man in his thirties or forties who received the YFV17D yellow fever vaccine.

This clonotype was observed at least ten times. This chain joins TRBV12-5 and TRBJ2-2; D is perhaps TRBD2 (5 bases). Germline loops: CDR1 LGHNT, CDR2 FRNRAP. The V gene lost 6 bases and the J gene lost 7 bases, with 9 bases spanning the gap. This CDR3 is 12 amino acids long. CDR3 sequence: CASGEAHGELFF. As DNA, the CDR3 is TGTGCTAGTGGGGAGGCCCACGGGGAGCTGTTTTTT.

This clonotype was counted ten times or more. The chain has TRBV5-1 and TRBJ2-1; D not certain. This CDR3 spans 16 amino acids. The V end was cut by 1 base, the J end by 6 bases, with 17 bases between. Germline CDR1 SGHRS, CDR2 YFSETQ. Written as DNA, the CDR3 is TGCGCCAGCAGCTTGAGTGGGAAAATCGCGGTCAATGAGCAGTTCTTC. Residues: CASSLSGKIAVNEQFF. Filled out from reference TRBV5-1 and TRBJ2-1, the complete variable domain reads KAGVTQTPRYLIKTRGQQVTLSCSPISGHRSVSWYQQTPGQGLQFLFEYFSETQRNKGNFPGRFSGRQFSNSRSEMNVSTLELGDSALYLCASSLSGKIAVNEQFFGPGTRLTVL.

This chain connects TRBV7-8 to TRBJ2-7; maybe TRBD2 (5 bases). V lost 1 base and J lost 5, with 12 bases in between. Germline CDR1 and CDR2: SGHVS and FQNEAQ. This CDR3 has 14 amino acids. The CDR3 region has the DNA TGTGCCAGCAGCTTAGATGCCGGACTCGACGAGCAGTACTTC. Protein sequence: CASSLDAGLDEQYF.

The chain recombines TRBV30 with TRBJ2-5; 7 bases are shared with TRBD1. Germline V lookup: CDR1 GTSNPN, CDR2 SVGIG (reference sequence). J lost 0 bases, V lost 4 bases, and 11 bases had no gene match. This CDR3 region has 16 residues. CDR3 DNA: TGTGCCTGGACCCCTCCGGGACAGTCCTACCAAGAGACCCAGTACTTC. Encoded protein: CAWTPPGQSYQETQYF. Full variable domain (rest looked up from reference TRBV30 and TRBJ2-5): SQTIHQWPATLVQPVGSPLSLECTVEGTSNPNLYWYRQAAGRGLQLLFYSVGIGQISSEVPQNLSASRPQDRQFILSSKKLLLSDSGFYLCAWTPPGQSYQETQYFGPGTRLLVL.

The chain couples TRBV6-2 or TRBV6-3 to TRBJ1-1; no firm D call. CDR3 length equals 15 residues. V lost 6 bases to trimming and J lost 0 bases, with 14 bases between them. Germline V gene lookup returns CDR1 MNHEY and CDR2 SVGEGT. The CDR3 DNA follows: TGTGCCAGCAGGGCCCTAGGCGCGCTGAACACTGAAGCTTTCTTT. This gives the protein CASRALGALNTEAFF.

As for this clonotype: A much larger clone lies a single base off, so this may be a read error. J is TRBJ1-4 and V is TRBV5-6, with a tentative D call TRBD1 (5 bases). Germline V gene lookup returns CDR1 SGHDT and CDR2 YYEEEE. Trimming shortened V by 4 bases and J by 4 bases, and 11 bases separated the two germline ends. CDR3 size: 14 residues. The CDR3 region is CASSRDSNNEKLFF. The DNA of the CDR3 is TGTGCCAGCAGCCGAGACAGTAATAATGAAAAACTGTTTTTT.

This clonotype turned up a few times. The chain carries TRBV30 and TRBJ2-1, with no clear D. This CDR3 is built from 14 residues. The germline V gene encodes CDR1 GTSNPN and CDR2 SVGIG (reference sequence). Trimming removed 2 bases at V and 0 bases at J, with 8 bases between. CDR3 sequence: CAWSKQSSYNEQFF. For the CDR3, the DNA is TGTGCCTGGAGTAAACAGAGCTCCTACAATGAGCAGTTCTTC.

In its sample, this clonotype was seen many times. The chain carries TRBV29-1 and TRBJ2-1; 7 bases match TRBD2. J lost 13 bases, V lost 6 bases, and 6 bases had no gene match. The V gene's germline CDR1 is SQVTM and CDR2 ANQGSEA. CDR3 length: 10 amino acids. The CDR3 DNA reads as TGCAGCGTCCCCGGGACTAAACAGTTCTTC. It codes for CSVPGTKQFF.

This clonotype occurred many times. The chain uses TRBV11-3 and TRBJ2-5; the D gene is possibly TRBD2 (5 bases). The CDR3 has 16 residues. Per the germline V gene, CDR1 is SGHNT and CDR2 is YENEEA. V lost 2 bases to trimming and J lost 3 bases, with 16 bases between them. CDR3 coding DNA: TGTGCCAGCAGCTTAACAAGGAGGAGAGAAAAAGAGACCCAGTACTTC. It is translated as CASSLTRRREKETQYF.

The CDR3 loop is CARSLSTQYF. Here the CDR3 DNA reads TGTGCCAGAAGCCTAAGTACGCAGTATTTT. The rearrangement joins TRBV5-3 to TRBJ2-3, with unresolved D. TRBV5-3 is classed as an ORF, of uncertain function. V was trimmed by 4 bases and J by 8 bases, leaving 5 bases between them. CDR3 length equals 10 residues.

The chain joins TRBV20-1 to TRBJ2-7, with TRBD2 matching over 12 bases. In germline, CDR1 is DFQATT, CDR2 SNEGSKA (reference sequence). This CDR3 contains 15 residues. Unmatched junction bases numbered 4, after V lost 1 base and J lost 3 bases. This CDR3 reads CSARGLAGGSYEQYF. The CDR3, as DNA: TGCAGTGCTAGAGGCCTAGCGGGAGGGAGCTACGAGCAGTACTTC.

This clonotype was found many times. V gene TRBV4-3 combines with J gene TRBJ2-7; 9 nucleotides agree with TRBD2. CDR1 LGHNA and CDR2 YSLEER come from the germline V gene. Trimming removed 0 bases from V and 12 bases from J; junction bases left unmatched: 12. The CDR3 has 15 amino acids. This CDR3 is CASSQDPAGGATSYF. The CDR3, as DNA: TGCGCCAGCAGCCAAGATCCAGCGGGAGGTGCTACATCGTACTTC.

This clonotype has at least ten counts. The chain couples TRBV7-6 to TRBJ1-1; no clear D gene. The germline V gene has CDR1 SGHVS and CDR2 FNYEAQ. The ends were cut back, 5 bases at V and 1 base at J, with 5 bases in the middle. The CDR3 covers 12 residues. CDR3 loop: CASSDSNTEAFF. The CDR3 DNA is TGTGCCAGCAGCGACTCGAACACTGAAGCTTTCTTT.

This clonotype was counted ten times or more. The rearrangement joins TRBV5-4 to TRBJ2-7, with TRBD1 identical over 7 bases. After removal of 0 bases from V and 3 bases from J, the junction contained 3 bases not matched to a gene. The CDR3 runs 14 residues. CDR1 and CDR2 (germline): SGHNT, YYREEE (reference sequence). The CDR3 sequence: CASSLEGQYYEQYF. Here the CDR3 DNA reads TGTGCCAGCAGCTTGGAGGGACAGTACTACGAGCAGTACTTC.

As to this clonotype: At one end the junction does not follow the germline gene, possibly because of a read error. This chain joins TRBV4-3 and TRBJ2-1; TRBD1 agrees at 9 bases. CDR1 and CDR2 from the germline V gene are LGHNA and YSLEER. This CDR3 contains 17 residues. This CDR3 is CASSQDPGTGNYNEQIF. The CDR3 region has the DNA TGCGCCAGCAGCCAAGATCCAGGGACAGGGAACTACAATGAGCAGATCTTC.

In this sample, this clonotype turned up many times. V usage is TRBV12-3 or TRBV12-4 and J usage is TRBJ2-7, with D perhaps matching TRBD2 (6 bases). This CDR3 comprises 15 residues. V lost 3 bases to trimming and J lost 3 bases, with 15 bases between them. CDR3 sequence: CASSFFASARYEQYF. The CDR3 bases are TGTGCCAGCAGTTTCTTTGCTAGCGCCCGCTACGAGCAGTACTTC.

This clonotype was found many times. The J gene is TRBJ2-7, the V gene TRBV7-2; TRBD2 agrees at 7 bases. This CDR3 has 14 residues. V was clipped by 10 bases and J by 5 bases; unmatched bases: 14. Germline V gene data show CDR1 as SGHTA and CDR2 as FQGNSA. CDR3 amino acids: CATKETSDPHEQYF. In nucleotides, the CDR3 is TGTGCCACCAAGGAAACTAGCGATCCCCACGAGCAGTACTTC.

This clonotype came up many times. The chain carries TRBV7-2 and TRBJ2-3; D is uncertain. In germline, CDR1 is SGHTA, CDR2 FQGNSA. V lost 6 bases and J lost 4, with 17 bases in between. The CDR3 has 15 residues. For the CDR3, the DNA is TGTGCCAGCAGTTTCACTGAGTCACTGGCAGATACGCAGTATTTT. It encodes CASSFTESLADTQYF.

This clonotype showed up many times. The CDR3 is CASSEPNDRVYEQYF. In DNA form, the CDR3 reads TGTGCCAGCAGTGAACCAAACGACAGGGTCTACGAGCAGTACTTC. The chain uses TRBV25-1 and TRBJ2-7; 7 bases line up with TRBD1. V shed 2 bases, J shed 3 bases, and the junction held 7 bases outside the gene matches. The germline V gene has CDR1 MGHDK and CDR2 SYGVNS. This CDR3 is 15 amino acids long.

In this sample, this clonotype turned up a few times. The V call is TRBV6-5, the J call TRBJ2-5; no clear D. Per the germline V gene, CDR1 is MNHEY and CDR2 is SVGAGI. The V end was cut by 0 bases, the J end by 2 bases, with 4 bases between. The CDR3 contains 13 residues. CDR3 region: CASSYSKQETQYF. DNA of the CDR3: TGTGCCAGCAGTTACTCGAAACAAGAGACCCAGTACTTC.

This clonotype came up many times. V is TRBV5-6 and J is TRBJ1-2, with D perhaps matching TRBD1 (5 bases). The V end was cut by 6 bases, the J end by 7 bases, with 16 bases between. CDR1 and CDR2 from the germline V gene are SGHDT and YYEEEE. The CDR3 is made up of 13 amino acids. CDR3 nucleotide sequence: TGTGCCAGCAACCCCCCGGGGCGGGGTGGCTACACCTTC. Its translation: CASNPPGRGGYTF.

This clonotype was detected many times. This sequence joins TRBV10-2 and TRBJ1-5; 8 positions agree with TRBD1. The V gene end was trimmed by 5 bases and the J gene end by 7 bases; junction bases not matched to a gene: 7. The CDR3 has 14 amino acids. Looked up from germline, CDR1 is WSHSY and CDR2 is SAAADI. CDR3 coding DNA: TGCGCCAGCAGTCGTACAGGGGGAGGCCAGCCCCAGCATTTT. Translation gives CASSRTGGGQPQHF.

This clonotype has a count of ten or more. The chain joins TRBV20-1 to TRBJ2-7; D may be TRBD1 (7 bases). V lost 4 bases to trimming and J lost 5 bases, with 21 bases between them. This CDR3 comprises 15 residues. Germline CDR1 is DFQATT and CDR2 is SNEGSKA (reference sequence). CDR3 sequence reads: CSANPPGGYRNEQYF. CDR3 in DNA: TGCAGTGCTAACCCCCCAGGGGGGTATAGGAACGAGCAGTACTTC.

This clonotype appeared many times. The rearrangement uses TRBV7-9 and TRBJ1-1; the D is unclear. There are 14 residues in the CDR3. V lost 0 bases and J lost 3, with 8 bases in between. From germline, CDR1 is SEHNR and CDR2 FQNEAQ (reference sequence). The CDR3: CASSLAGVYTEAFF. The CDR3 coding sequence is TGTGCCAGCAGCTTAGCTGGGGTGTACACTGAAGCTTTCTTT. Complete variable domain (other parts from reference TRBV7-9 and TRBJ1-1): DTGVSQNPRHKITKRGQNVTFRCDPISEHNRLYWYRQTLGQGPEFLTYFQNEAQLEKSRLLSDRFSAERPKGSFSTLEIQRTEQGDSAMYLCASSLAGVYTEAFFGQGTRLTVV.

This clonotype was detected many times. The rearrangement links TRBV5-6 to TRBJ1-1; perhaps TRBD1 as D (5 bases). V lost 4 bases to trimming and J lost 0 bases, with 16 bases between them. The CDR3 sequence is 16 residues long. Germline V gene data show CDR1 as SGHDT and CDR2 as YYEEEE. The CDR3 bases are TGTGCCAGCAGCCCGGGGCGGGGAACCATGAACACTGAAGCTTTCTTT. Its protein is CASSPGRGTMNTEAFF.

There are a few counts of this clonotype. The chain links TRBV12-3 or TRBV12-4 to TRBJ2-7; 13 nucleotides match TRBD2. The junction had 4 bases not matched to a gene; V was cut back by 5 bases and J by 0 bases. The CDR3 is made up of 16 amino acids. CDR3 sequence: CASSPGTSGVSYEQYF. The CDR3 bases are TGTGCCAGCAGTCCTGGGACTAGCGGGGTCTCCTACGAGCAGTACTTC.

This clonotype appeared many times. The V gene is TRBV15, the J gene TRBJ2-1; a weak D match, TRBD2 (6 bases). Germline V gene data show CDR1 as LNHNV and CDR2 as YYDKDF (reference sequence). The germline V and J ends were trimmed by 0 bases and 7 bases, with 13 bases remaining between them. The length of the CDR3 is 15 residues. CDR3 nucleotide sequence: TGTGCCACCAGCAGAGATGGCGGGATAGCGAATGAGCAGTTCTTC. This translates into CATSRDGGIANEQFF.

The table lists this clonotype with many counts. The chain has TRBV10-2 and TRBJ2-1; perhaps TRBD2 as D (6 bases). Germline CDR1 WSHSY, CDR2 SAAADI. V gave up 8 bases and J gave up 3 bases, with 14 bases separating them. The CDR3 length is 14 residues. The DNA for the CDR3 is TGCGCCAGCTGGCCGGGAGTAGACTACAATGAGCAGTTCTTC. Its protein product is CASWPGVDYNEQFF.